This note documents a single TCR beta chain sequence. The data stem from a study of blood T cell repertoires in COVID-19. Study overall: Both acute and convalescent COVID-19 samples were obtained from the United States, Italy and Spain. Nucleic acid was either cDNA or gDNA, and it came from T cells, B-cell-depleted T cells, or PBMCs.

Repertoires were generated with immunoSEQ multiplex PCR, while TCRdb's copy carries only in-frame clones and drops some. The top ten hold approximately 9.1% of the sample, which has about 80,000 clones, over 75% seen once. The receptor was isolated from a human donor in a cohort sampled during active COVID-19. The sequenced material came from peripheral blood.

CDR3 bases: TGTGCCAGCAGTTTACCCTCCAGCGGGAGCTCCTACGAGCAGTACTTC. This encodes CASSLPSSGSSYEQYF. The V and J genes are TRBV28 and TRBJ2-7; 8 nucleotides match TRBD2. The CDR3 runs to 16 residues. Trimming took 2 bases from V and 0 from J; bases not matched to a gene: 6. The germline CDR1 and CDR2 sequences are MDHEN and SYDVKM.